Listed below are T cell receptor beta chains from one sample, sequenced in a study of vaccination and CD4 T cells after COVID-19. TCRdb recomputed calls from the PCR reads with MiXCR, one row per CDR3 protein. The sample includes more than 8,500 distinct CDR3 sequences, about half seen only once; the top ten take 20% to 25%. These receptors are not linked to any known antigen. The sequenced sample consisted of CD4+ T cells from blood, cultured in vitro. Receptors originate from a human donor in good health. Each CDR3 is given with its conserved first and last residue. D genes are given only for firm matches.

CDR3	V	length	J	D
CASSGPDQPQHF	TRBV5-4	12	TRBJ1-5	-
CASSLGGRGRAGANVLTF	TRBV11-2	18	TRBJ2-6	-
CATSRDLGIAPYEQYF	TRBV15	16	TRBJ2-7	-
CASTNPPDEQYF	TRBV19	12	TRBJ2-7	-
CASTLGGSNQPQHF	TRBV12-3/TRBV12-4	14	TRBJ1-5	-
CASSLGGGTDTQYF	TRBV12-3/TRBV12-4	14	TRBJ2-3	-
CASSLDAGGVYEQYF	TRBV5-1	15	TRBJ2-7	TRBD2
CSVSGAWGFKETQYF	TRBV20-1	15	TRBJ2-5	-
CASSDPPRSNYGYTF	TRBV19	15	TRBJ1-2	-
CASSVVRTDGYTF	TRBV2	13	TRBJ1-2	-
CASSGTSGYSSTDTQYF	TRBV6-1	17	TRBJ2-3	TRBD2
CASSLPFTGQGYGNQPQHF	TRBV7-9	19	TRBJ1-5	TRBD1
CARSGGRTGELFF	TRBV5-1	13	TRBJ2-2	TRBD2
CASSSRRQTNNQPQHF	TRBV6-2/TRBV6-3	16	TRBJ1-5	-
CASRDQDRLLNQPQHF	TRBV28	16	TRBJ1-5	-
CASSWRGNTIYF	TRBV28	12	TRBJ1-3	-
CSARVPGQGANQPQHF	TRBV20-1	16	TRBJ1-5	TRBD1
CAITWDAGYTF	TRBV10-3	11	TRBJ1-2	-
CSAPNRARSYNEQFF	TRBV20-1	15	TRBJ2-1	-
CASSFGGSLNTEAFF	TRBV7-9	15	TRBJ1-1	-
CASSYEFNTEAFF	TRBV6-5	13	TRBJ1-1	-
CSAVLGQLNNSPLHF	TRBV20-1	15	TRBJ1-6	-
CASSFSPSGGYEQYF	TRBV5-1	15	TRBJ2-7	TRBD2
CASSHRTGSGQPQHF	TRBV7-8	15	TRBJ1-5	TRBD1
CASSLDRMRETQYF	TRBV7-2	14	TRBJ2-5	-
CASSREPSRAGEKLFF	TRBV4-1	16	TRBJ1-4	-
CAHGNQPQHF	TRBV19	10	TRBJ1-5	-
CASSPVGGSNQPQHF	TRBV6-1	15	TRBJ1-5	-
CSADIGGDNSPLHF	TRBV20-1	14	TRBJ1-6	-
CASSRMGPPEGTEAFF	TRBV4-1	16	TRBJ1-1	-
CASDKGGGGGTQYF	TRBV28	14	TRBJ2-3	-
CASSLRAGVSDTQYF	TRBV12-3/TRBV12-4	15	TRBJ2-3	-
CASSYATRANTEAFF	TRBV6-2/TRBV6-3	15	TRBJ1-1	-
CASSIGGTVANEQFF	TRBV19	15	TRBJ2-1	TRBD1
CASSGLAGTGELFF	TRBV19	14	TRBJ2-2	TRBD2
CASTQLGGQETQYF	TRBV6-1	14	TRBJ2-5	-
CASSSPGQNTEAFF	TRBV27	14	TRBJ1-1	-
CASSTGTSGQETQYF	TRBV19	15	TRBJ2-5	TRBD2
CASSNRGRGQDQPQHF	TRBV19	16	TRBJ1-5	-
CASSEVFGGLAGVNEQFF	TRBV2	18	TRBJ2-1	TRBD2
CASRKGGGPTTDTQYF	TRBV6-2/TRBV6-3	16	TRBJ2-3	TRBD2
CASTRPPDGYTF	TRBV28	12	TRBJ1-2	-
CSARLLAGQETQYF	TRBV20-1	14	TRBJ2-5	-
CASSHRGSGELFF	TRBV10-1	13	TRBJ2-2	-
CASSYRQTHSNQPQHF	TRBV6-2/TRBV6-3	16	TRBJ1-5	-
CASSPSGAYGYTF	TRBV12-3/TRBV12-4	13	TRBJ1-2	-
CASSPLTGWYEQYF	TRBV27	14	TRBJ2-7	TRBD1
CATSNYNEQFF	TRBV15	11	TRBJ2-1	-
CSARGELAGYNEQFF	TRBV20-1	15	TRBJ2-1	TRBD2
CASSVLISTGELFF	TRBV2	14	TRBJ2-2	-
CASSPQAGGTDTQYF	TRBV5-1	15	TRBJ2-3	TRBD2
CASSSQQGNYGYTF	TRBV7-2	14	TRBJ1-2	-
CASSPTGGNQPQHF	TRBV7-2	14	TRBJ1-5	TRBD1